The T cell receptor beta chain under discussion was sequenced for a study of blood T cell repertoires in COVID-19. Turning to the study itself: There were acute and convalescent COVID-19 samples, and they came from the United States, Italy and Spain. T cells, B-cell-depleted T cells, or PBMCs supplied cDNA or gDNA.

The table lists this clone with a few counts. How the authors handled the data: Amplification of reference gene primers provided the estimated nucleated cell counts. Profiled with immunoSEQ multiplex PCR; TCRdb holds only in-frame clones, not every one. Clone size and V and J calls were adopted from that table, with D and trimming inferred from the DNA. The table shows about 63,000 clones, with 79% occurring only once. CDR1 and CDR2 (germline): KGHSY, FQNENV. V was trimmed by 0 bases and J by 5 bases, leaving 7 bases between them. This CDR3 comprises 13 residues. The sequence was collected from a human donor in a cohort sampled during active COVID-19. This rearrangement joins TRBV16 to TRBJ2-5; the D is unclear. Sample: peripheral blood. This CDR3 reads CASSQSPRETQYF. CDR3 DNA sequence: TGTGCCAGCAGCCAATCACCCCGGGAGACCCAGTACTTC.